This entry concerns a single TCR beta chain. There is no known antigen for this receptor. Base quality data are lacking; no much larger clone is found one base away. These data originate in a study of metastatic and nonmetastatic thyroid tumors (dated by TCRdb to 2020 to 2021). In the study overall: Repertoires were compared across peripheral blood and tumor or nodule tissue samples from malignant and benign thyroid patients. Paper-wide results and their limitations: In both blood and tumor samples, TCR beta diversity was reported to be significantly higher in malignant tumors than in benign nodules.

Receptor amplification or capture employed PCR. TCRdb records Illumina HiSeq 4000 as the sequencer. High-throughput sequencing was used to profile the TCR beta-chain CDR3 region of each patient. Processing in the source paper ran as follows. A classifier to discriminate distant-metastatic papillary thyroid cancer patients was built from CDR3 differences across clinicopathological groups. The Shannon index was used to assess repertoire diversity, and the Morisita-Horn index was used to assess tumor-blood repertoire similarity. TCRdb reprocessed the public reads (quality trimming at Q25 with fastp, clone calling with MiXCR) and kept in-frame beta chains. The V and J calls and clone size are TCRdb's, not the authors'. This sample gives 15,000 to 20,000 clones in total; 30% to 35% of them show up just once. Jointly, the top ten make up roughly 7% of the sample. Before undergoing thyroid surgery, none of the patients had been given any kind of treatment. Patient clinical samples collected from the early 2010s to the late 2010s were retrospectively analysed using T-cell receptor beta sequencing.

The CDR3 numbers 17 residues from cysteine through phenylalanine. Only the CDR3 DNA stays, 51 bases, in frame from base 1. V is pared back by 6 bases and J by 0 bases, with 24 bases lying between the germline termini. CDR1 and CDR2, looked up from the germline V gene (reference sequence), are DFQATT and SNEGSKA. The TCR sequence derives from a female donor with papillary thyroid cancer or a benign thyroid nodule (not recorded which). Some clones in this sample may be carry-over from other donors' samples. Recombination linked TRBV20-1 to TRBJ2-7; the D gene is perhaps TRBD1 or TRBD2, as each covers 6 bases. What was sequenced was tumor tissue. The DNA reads TGCAGTGCCATAGGGGGGTGGCAGGGCTTAAGCTCCTACGAGCAGTACTTC. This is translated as CSAIGGWQGLSSYEQYF.